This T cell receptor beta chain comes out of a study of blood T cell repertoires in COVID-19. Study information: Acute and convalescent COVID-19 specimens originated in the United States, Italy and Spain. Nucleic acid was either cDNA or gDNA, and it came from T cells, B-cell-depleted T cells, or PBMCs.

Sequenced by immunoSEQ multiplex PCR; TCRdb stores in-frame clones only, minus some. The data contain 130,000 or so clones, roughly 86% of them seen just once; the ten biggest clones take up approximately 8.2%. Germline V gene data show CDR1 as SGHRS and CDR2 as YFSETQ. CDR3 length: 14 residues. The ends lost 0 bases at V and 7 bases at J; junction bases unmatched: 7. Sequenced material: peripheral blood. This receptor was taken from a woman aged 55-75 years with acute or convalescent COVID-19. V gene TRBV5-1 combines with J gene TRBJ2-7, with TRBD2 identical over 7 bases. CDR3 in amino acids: CASSLGSGEGEQYF. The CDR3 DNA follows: TGCGCCAGCAGCTTGGGAAGTGGGGAGGGAGAGCAGTACTTC.